The entry that follows covers one T cell receptor beta chain sequence. The antigen is unknown. Samples came from axillary lymph nodes draining the breast cancer. These data belong to a study of breast tumors, draining lymph nodes, adjacent tissues. Findings of the study overall: The lymph node origin of tumor T cells was framed as consistent with a hypothesis, not demonstrated. Most tumor T cells seemingly derive from lymph node, then expand in tumor. Luminal-like breast cancer showed significantly higher tumor–nontumor repertoire similarity than basal-like. Tumors had less TCR diversity than lymph nodes, more than nontumor tissue.

Trimming took 6 bases from V and 0 from J, leaving 11 bases between them. Germline values: CDR1 SQVTM, CDR2 ANQGSEA. This CDR3 is 13 amino acids long. TCRdb passed the multiplex PCR reads through MiXCR, listing each CDR3 protein once. The data show about 230,000 distinct CDR3 sequences, with approximately 31% seen just once and over 1.1% held by the top ten. The specimen sequenced was axillary lymph node tissue. The rearrangement joins TRBV29-1 to TRBJ1-1; no firm D call. The TCR comes from a female donor with breast cancer. Some clones in this sample may be carry-over from other donors' samples. The CDR3 spells CSVVGGMNTEAFF. The CDR3 region has the DNA TGCAGCGTGGTCGGAGGGATGAACACTGAAGCTTTCTTT.